The 7 T cell receptor beta chains reported below all come from one sample, sequenced in a study of T cell responses to AZD1222 COVID-19 vaccine. The repertoire was sequenced with immunoSEQ multiplex PCR; TCRdb's copy has only in-frame clones and lacks some. The table has about 77,000 clones, more than 85% seen once. Here the sequenced sample was peripheral blood, taken 28 days after the second AZD1222 dose. The origin of the receptors is an adult who received the AZD1222 COVID-19 vaccine.

V is TRBV5-4 and J is TRBJ2-1; 10 bases match TRBD2. V lost 6 bases and J lost 7; bases outside the gene matches: 10. The CDR3 contains 15 residues. Germline CDR1 and CDR2: SGHNT and YYREEE (reference sequence). This CDR3 reads CASTQLAGLYNEQFF. The DNA of the CDR3 is TGTGCCAGCACCCAACTAGCGGGACTCTATAATGAGCAGTTCTTC.

This chain links TRBV3-1 (or the pseudogene TRBV3-2) with TRBJ2-2, with 8 nucleotides matching TRBD2. Trimming removed 4 bases from V and 4 bases from J; junction bases left unmatched: 5. The CDR3 is made up of 15 amino acids. Germline-derived CDR1 and CDR2 are LGHDT and YNNKEL (reference sequence). The CDR3 here is CASSLPAGGTGELFF. CDR3 DNA sequence: TGTGCCAGCAGCCTCCCCGCGGGAGGCACCGGGGAGCTGTTTTTT.

V gene TRBV21-1 combines with J gene TRBJ1-2; the table's TRBD1 call for D was not verified on the DNA. TRBV21-1 is a pseudogene. The CDR3 runs 14 residues. The CDR3 nucleotides read TGTGCCAGCAGCGCCCACAGGGGGCTCTATGGCTACACCTTC. Translation: CASSAHRGLYGYTF.

The V and J genes are TRBV6-5 and TRBJ2-7, with a weak D call TRBD1 (6 bases). This CDR3 has 14 amino acids. Trimming stripped 3 bases from V and 2 bases from J, with 11 bases between. The germline V gene has CDR1 MNHEY and CDR2 SVGAGI. CDR3 in amino acids: CASSYTGQAYEQYF. CDR3 coding DNA: TGTGCCAGCAGTTATACAGGGCAGGCCTACGAGCAGTACTTC.

This rearrangement joins TRBV29-1 to TRBJ1-1, with D perhaps matching TRBD1 (6 bases). The V end was cut by 5 bases, the J end by 0 bases, with 13 bases between. This CDR3 contains 14 residues. Germline loops: CDR1 SQVTM, CDR2 ANQGSEA. DNA for the CDR3: TGCAGCGTTAAGATCGGACAGTTGAACACTGAAGCTTTCTTT. It codes for CSVKIGQLNTEAFF.

The chain joins TRBV30 to TRBJ1-1, with a weak D call TRBD1 (6 bases). Trimming cost V 2 bases and J 11 bases, with 21 bases left between them. CDR3 size: 14 residues. CDR1 and CDR2 (germline): GTSNPN, SVGIG (reference sequence). This CDR3 is CAWSRNTGQGGAFF. CDR3 in DNA: TGTGCCTGGAGTAGAAATACAGGGCAAGGCGGGGCTTTCTTT.

This chain connects TRBV9 to TRBJ1-4; 7 bases align to TRBD1. CDR1 and CDR2 (germline): SGDLS, YYNGEE. CDR3 length: 15 residues. V dropped 3 bases and J dropped 3; count of bases not matched to a gene: 5. In DNA form, the CDR3 reads TGTGCCAGCAGCGCCCAGGGGGGGGCTAATGAAAAACTGTTTTTT. Translating gives CASSAQGGANEKLFF.